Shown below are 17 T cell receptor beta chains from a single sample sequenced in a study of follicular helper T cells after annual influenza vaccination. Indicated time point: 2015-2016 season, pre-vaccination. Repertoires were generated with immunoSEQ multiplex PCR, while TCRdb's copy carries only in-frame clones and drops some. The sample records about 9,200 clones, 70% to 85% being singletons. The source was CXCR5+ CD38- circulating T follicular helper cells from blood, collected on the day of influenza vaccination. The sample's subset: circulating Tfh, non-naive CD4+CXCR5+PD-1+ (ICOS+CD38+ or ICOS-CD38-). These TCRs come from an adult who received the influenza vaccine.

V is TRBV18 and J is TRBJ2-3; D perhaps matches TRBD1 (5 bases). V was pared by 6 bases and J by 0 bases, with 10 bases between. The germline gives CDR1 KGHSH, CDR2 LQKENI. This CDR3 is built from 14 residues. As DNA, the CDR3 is TGTGCCAGCTCCAGGACACGAAGCACAGATACGCAGTATTTT. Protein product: CASSRTRSTDTQYF.

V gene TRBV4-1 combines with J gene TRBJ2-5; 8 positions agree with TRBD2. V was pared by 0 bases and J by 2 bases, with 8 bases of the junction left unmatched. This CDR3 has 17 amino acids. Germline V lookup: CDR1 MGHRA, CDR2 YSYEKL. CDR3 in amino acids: CASSQDHRASGQETQYF. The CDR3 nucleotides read TGCGCCAGCAGCCAAGATCACCGAGCTAGCGGGCAAGAGACCCAGTACTTC.

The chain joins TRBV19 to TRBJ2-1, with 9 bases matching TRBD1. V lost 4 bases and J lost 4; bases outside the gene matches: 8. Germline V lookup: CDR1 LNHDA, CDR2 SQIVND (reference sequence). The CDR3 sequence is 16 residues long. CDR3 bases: TGTGCCAGTAGTACCCAGGGACAGGGAATGTACAATGAGCAGTTCTTC. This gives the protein CASSTQGQGMYNEQFF.

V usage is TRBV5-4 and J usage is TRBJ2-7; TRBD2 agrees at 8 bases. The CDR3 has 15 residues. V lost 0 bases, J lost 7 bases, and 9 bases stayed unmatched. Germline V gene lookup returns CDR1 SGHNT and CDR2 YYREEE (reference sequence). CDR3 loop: CASSLGAGGTGEQYF. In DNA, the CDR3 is TGTGCCAGCAGCTTGGGCGCGGGAGGAACGGGAGAGCAGTACTTC.

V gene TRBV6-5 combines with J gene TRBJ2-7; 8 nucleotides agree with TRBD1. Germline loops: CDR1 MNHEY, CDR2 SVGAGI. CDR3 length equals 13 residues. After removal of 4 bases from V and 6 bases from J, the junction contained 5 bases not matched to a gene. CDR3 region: CASSWGDRGEQYF. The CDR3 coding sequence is TGTGCCAGCAGTTGGGGAGACAGGGGCGAGCAGTACTTC.

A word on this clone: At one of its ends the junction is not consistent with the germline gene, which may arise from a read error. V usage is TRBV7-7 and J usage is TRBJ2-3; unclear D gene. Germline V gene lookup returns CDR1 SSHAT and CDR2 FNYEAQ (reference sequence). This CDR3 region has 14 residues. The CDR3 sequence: CASSPLRFTDTQYF. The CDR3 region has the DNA TGTGCTAGCAGCCCCCTTAGGTTCACAGATACGCAGTATTTT.

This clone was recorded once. This chain's CDR3 is CASGLAGGNEQFF. The CDR3, as DNA: TGCGCCAGCGGACTAGCGGGAGGGAATGAGCAGTTCTTC. This chain joins TRBV10-2 and TRBJ2-1; TRBD2 agrees at 15 bases. The trim removed 8 bases at V and 7 bases at J, leaving 0 bases unmatched. In germline, CDR1 is WSHSY, CDR2 SAAADI. The CDR3 runs 13 residues.

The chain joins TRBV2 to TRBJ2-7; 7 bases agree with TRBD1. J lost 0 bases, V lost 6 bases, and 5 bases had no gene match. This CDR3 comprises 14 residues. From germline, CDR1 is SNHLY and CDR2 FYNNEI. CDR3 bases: TGTGCCAGCAGCTACACAGGGGCCTCCTACGAGCAGTACTTC. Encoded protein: CASSYTGASYEQYF.

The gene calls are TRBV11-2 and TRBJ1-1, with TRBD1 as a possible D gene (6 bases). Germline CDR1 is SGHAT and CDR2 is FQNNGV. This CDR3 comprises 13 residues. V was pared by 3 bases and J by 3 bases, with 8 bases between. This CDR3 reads CASSFSGDTEAFF. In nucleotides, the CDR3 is TGTGCCAGCAGCTTTTCAGGGGACACTGAAGCTTTCTTT.

In nucleotides, the CDR3 is TGTGCCAGCAGCCCCTCAAGGGACAGGGGGAGTTATGGCTACACCTTC. Translated: CASSPSRDRGSYGYTF. The chain employs TRBV5-5 and TRBJ1-2, with 11 nucleotides matching TRBD1. Germline V gene lookup returns CDR1 SGHKS and CDR2 YYEKEE (reference sequence). CDR3 size: 16 residues. Trimming cost V 4 bases and J 5 bases; bases outside gene matches: 10.

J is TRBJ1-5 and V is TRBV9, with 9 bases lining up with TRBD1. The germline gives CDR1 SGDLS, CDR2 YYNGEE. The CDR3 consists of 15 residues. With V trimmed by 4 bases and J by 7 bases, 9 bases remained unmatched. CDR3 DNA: TGTGCCAGCAGCACCCCAGGACAGGGGTTCCAGCCCCAGCATTTT. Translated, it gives CASSTPGQGFQPQHF.

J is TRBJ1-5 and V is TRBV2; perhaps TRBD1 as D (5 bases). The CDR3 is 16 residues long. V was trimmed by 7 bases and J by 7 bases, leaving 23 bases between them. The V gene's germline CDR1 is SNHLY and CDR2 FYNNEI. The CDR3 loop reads CASMLDYRQRVQPQHF. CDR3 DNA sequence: TGTGCCAGCATGTTGGATTACCGACAGAGGGTACAGCCCCAGCATTTT. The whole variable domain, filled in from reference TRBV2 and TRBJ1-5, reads EPEVTQTPSHQVTQMGQEVILRCVPISNHLYFYWYRQILGQKVEFLVSFYNNEISEKSEIFDDQFSVERPDGSNFTLKIRSTKLEDSAMYFCASMLDYRQRVQPQHFGDGTRLSIL.

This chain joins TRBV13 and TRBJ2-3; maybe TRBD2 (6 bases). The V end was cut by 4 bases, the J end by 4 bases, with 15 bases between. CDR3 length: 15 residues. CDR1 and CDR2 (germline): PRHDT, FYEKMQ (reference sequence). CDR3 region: CASSSRGGPADTQYF. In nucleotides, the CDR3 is TGTGCCAGCAGCTCTAGAGGAGGGCCTGCAGATACGCAGTATTTT.

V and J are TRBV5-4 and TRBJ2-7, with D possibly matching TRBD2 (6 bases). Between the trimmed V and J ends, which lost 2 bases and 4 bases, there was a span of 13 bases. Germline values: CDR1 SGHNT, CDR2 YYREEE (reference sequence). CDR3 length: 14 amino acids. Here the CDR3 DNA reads TGTGCCAGCAGCTTTACGGGAGTGACTTACGAGCAGTACTTC. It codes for CASSFTGVTYEQYF.

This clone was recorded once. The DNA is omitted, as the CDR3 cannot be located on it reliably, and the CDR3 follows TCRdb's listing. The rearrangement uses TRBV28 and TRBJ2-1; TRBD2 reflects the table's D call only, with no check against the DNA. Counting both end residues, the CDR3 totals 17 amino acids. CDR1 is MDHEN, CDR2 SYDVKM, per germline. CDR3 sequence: CASSTSVGLAGGNEQFF.

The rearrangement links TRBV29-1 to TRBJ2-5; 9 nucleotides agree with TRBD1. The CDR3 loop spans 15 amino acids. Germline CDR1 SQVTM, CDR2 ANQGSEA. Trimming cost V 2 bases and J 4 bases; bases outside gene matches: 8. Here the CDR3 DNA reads TGCAGCGTTGAAAGGAGGACAGGGGTTCGAGAGACCCAGTACTTC. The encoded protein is CSVERRTGVRETQYF.

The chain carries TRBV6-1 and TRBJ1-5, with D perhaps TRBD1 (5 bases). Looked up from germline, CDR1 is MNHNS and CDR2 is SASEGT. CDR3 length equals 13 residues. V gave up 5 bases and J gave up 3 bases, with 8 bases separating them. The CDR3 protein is CASSRQNNQPQHF. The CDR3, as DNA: TGTGCCAGCAGTCGACAGAACAATCAGCCCCAGCATTTT.